Included here is one TCR beta chain sequence, with context. Trimming cost V 5 bases and J 6 bases; bases outside gene matches: 7. CDR1 and CDR2 from the germline V gene are SGHTA and FQGNSA. This CDR3 is built from 14 residues. The sample comes from a study of blood T cell repertoires in COVID-19. Libraries were prepared by immunoSEQ multiplex PCR; TCRdb keeps only in-frame clonotypes and omits some of them. The data show fewer than 300,000 clones, with 70% to 90% seen just once and over 2% held by the top ten. Sequencing was done on a sample of peripheral blood. The V and J genes are TRBV7-2 and TRBJ2-1; TRBD1 matches 7 bases. The TCR sequence derives from a woman between 50 and 59 years old with acute or convalescent COVID-19. CDR3 sequence: CASSLGQLFNEQFF. The CDR3 DNA sequence: TGTGCCAGCAGCCTGGGACAGTTATTCAATGAGCAGTTCTTC.